This TCR beta chain was documented in a study of T cell responses to AZD1222 COVID-19 vaccine. Turning to the study itself: Combined were second doses at about 4 or about 12 weeks. General study results and limits: Two AZD1222 administrations were followed by greater Spike-specific TCR breadth and depth. A mostly white British donor set with more females was recruited, and clonal diversity was possibly underestimated. There were vaccine-associated CD4 TCRs across spike, dominant at 160-218 and 743-854.

Concerning this clone itself: The antigen is unknown.

This CDR3 has 12 residues. Trimming stripped 9 bases from V and 4 bases from J, with 10 bases between. Germline V gene sequence: CDR1 MDHEN, CDR2 SYDVKM. Clones were sequenced by immunoSEQ multiplex PCR, and TCRdb holds only the in-frame ones, with some missing. The sample yields fewer than 300,000 clones, roughly 93% seen once. V gene TRBV28 combines with J gene TRBJ1-3, with D perhaps TRBD1 (5 bases). The sequencing here drew on peripheral blood, taken on day 0 of AZD1222 vaccination. The TCR originated in an adult in good health. CDR3 coding DNA: TGTGCCAGTAAGGAGGGGGGAAACACCATATATTTT. As protein: CASKEGGNTIYF.